This T cell receptor (beta chain) was profiled in a study of long-term antiretroviral therapy in people with HIV (dated by TCRdb to the early 2020s). About the study as a whole: Collection of the earliest samples took place about a decade ahead of the 2015 WHO recommendation for immediate ART, at a time when ART was typically delayed until CD4 counts fell. Whether ART initiation and durable HIV suppression were associated with changes in peripheral blood TRB repertoire composition and diversity was tested in a retrospective serial study. No cross-contamination during QIAcube processing was shown when test extractions of a monoclonal T-cell line were performed alongside around 30 polyclonal samples. A total of some 210 cryopreserved PBMC samples were contributed to the cohort by 30 adults with confirmed HIV infection, with samples collected serially over a mean of approximately six years (range 1-12). Among the 30 or so participants with HIV, ten to twelve were female. Here is what the overall study found, with its caveats: Because PBMC availability was limited, only the TCR beta chain was sequenced, with no alpha chain pairing. The samples span the years 2004 to 2017, and the ART regimens used may be less effective than current regimens. Because pre-ART samples had limited cell numbers, unsorted PBMC were profiled rather than sorted CD4+ and CD8+ T cells. Starting ART was linked to a significant rise in TRB diversity, yet even with long-term ART the diversity remained significantly lower than in transplant donor controls. Inferences about post-ART repertoire changes are limited because no data were available on ART adherence, viral resistance or therapy changes. HIV repertoires had narrower CDR3 length ranges than controls, and the network structure suggested an antigen-experienced repertoire that shifted only slightly toward naive after ART. The repertoire was dominated across all time points by expanded TRB clones identified before ART initiation, although this dominance was seen to fluctuate and to decrease in many PLHIV after ART.

Per the germline V gene, ENHRY is the CDR1 and SYGVKD is the CDR2. Taken from cysteine to phenylalanine, the CDR3 has 15 residues. Only the CDR3 region is kept as DNA, spanning 45 bases read in frame from base 1. V is pruned by 4 bases and J by 1 base, leaving 2 bases of the junction without a gene match. On this clone itself: Its antigen is not yet known. Within one base of it there is no much larger clone, and no base qualities were kept.

Sequencing of the TRB variable region was done with the immunoSEQ hsTCRB v3.0 assay at survey level resolution. The targeted TRB sequencing depth was about 35,000-55,000 T-cell genomes per sample. An Illumina MiSeq with a v3 150-cycle kit was used to sequence the pooled TRB libraries. The authors' analysis ran thus. Analysis of repertoires was carried out in R inside a reproducible Nextflow workflow spanning QC, data transformation and analysis. LymphoSeq2, an R package for exploring AIRR-Seq data, was used to implement custom analyses. Several samples yielding fewer than 5000 total TRB sequences were excluded, leaving around 200 analyzed HIV repertoires. Of the 188 retained HIV repertoires, roughly 61 were collected before and about 130 after ART initiation. Each repertoire was downsampled to 5000 TRB nucleotide sequences, and summary statistics were averaged across 100 downsampling iterations. TRB sequences were retained for analysis only if CDR3 regions of at least seven amino acids were present. Diversity was measured with a Shannon entropy-derived clonality score and the Gini coefficient. Repertoire networks linked the top 5000 CDR3 amino acid sequences whenever two sequences differed by an edit distance of one. Antigen specificity groups and MHC restriction were predicted for TRB CDR3 amino acid sequences with GLIPH2. CDR3 amino acid sequences were matched against VDJdb and McPAS-TCR to flag known CMV, EBV, HIV or tissue antigen associations. Pre-ART, post-ART and control groups were compared with Wilcoxon signed-rank tests and Holm-Bonferroni correction. The table was pulled from immuneACCESS by TCRdb, which kept in-frame rearrangements only. Such tables lose some clones; where checked, under half of the loss comes from unresolved V genes, and the rest has no known cause. D and trimming come from the DNA, and the V and J calls and clone size come from that table. A total of tens of thousands of clones appear in this sample, roughly four fifths of them only once. More than 5.5% of the sample lies in the top ten.

To be included, a participant needed at least one PBMC sample from before ART initiation plus at least two post-ART samples. Treatment was received in the United States of America by all participants with HIV. Before DNA extraction, cryopreserved samples of roughly 0.9-11 million PBMC were thawed and then washed. At the time of the earliest PBMC sample, participants with HIV were aged between about 20 and 60 years. PBMC samples from each participant spanned 1-4 timepoints before ART initiation and 2-8 timepoints after ART initiation, with a median of 7 samples. For every participant, serial HIV viral load, CD4+ T-cell count, ART history and demographic data were obtained. Genomic DNA was extracted from unsorted PBMC with a Qiagen kit on a QIAcube, processed in batches of 12 samples.

This clonotype was sampled from a woman in her thirties with HIV. Source: unsorted PBMCs, taken 1.1 years before starting antiretroviral therapy. The chain couples TRBV10-3 to TRBJ2-3, with 10 bases matching TRBD2. The CDR3 region: CAISGAGGRTDTQYF. The DNA sequence follows: TGTGCCATCAGTGGAGCGGGGGGGCGCACAGATACGCAGTATTTT.